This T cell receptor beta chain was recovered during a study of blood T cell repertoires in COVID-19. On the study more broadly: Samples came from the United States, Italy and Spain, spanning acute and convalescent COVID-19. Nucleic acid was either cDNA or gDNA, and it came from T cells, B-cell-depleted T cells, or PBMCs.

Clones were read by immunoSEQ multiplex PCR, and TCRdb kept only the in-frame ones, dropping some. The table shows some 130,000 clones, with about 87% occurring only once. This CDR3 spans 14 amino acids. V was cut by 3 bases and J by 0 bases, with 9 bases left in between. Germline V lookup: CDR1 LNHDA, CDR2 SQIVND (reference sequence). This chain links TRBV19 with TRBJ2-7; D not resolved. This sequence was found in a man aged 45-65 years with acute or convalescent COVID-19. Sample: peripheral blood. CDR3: CASSIASSSYEQYF. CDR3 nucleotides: TGTGCCAGTAGTATCGCCTCGAGCTCCTACGAGCAGTACTTC.